This T cell receptor beta chain originates from a study of neurological immune-mediated disorders. This clonotype was counted many times. Its antigen is still unknown. 5'RACE with 10-nucleotide random UMIs generated the cDNA. TCRdb reprocessed the 5' RACE reads with MiXCR, giving one entry per CDR3 protein. Of about 74,000 distinct CDR3 sequences in the sample, 4% to 6% were seen once. Study results and limitations: The phylogenetic placement of 18 of 34 multiple sclerosis patients' repertoires in one related-CDR3 cluster constitutes a possible signature. Across subjects, expanded clones had no CDR3 amino acid sequences in common, pointing to private repertoires in all groups.

V was trimmed by 4 bases and J by 2 bases, leaving 3 bases between them. Germline lookup yields CDR1 SGHRS and CDR2 YFSETQ. CDR3 size: 12 residues. The sequencing input was PBMCs. The sequence was collected from a man younger than 30 with multiple sclerosis. The rearrangement uses TRBV5-1 and TRBJ2-2; no clear D. The CDR3 loop reads CASSDNTGELFF. CDR3 bases: TGCGCCAGCAGCGATAACACCGGGGAGCTGTTTTTT.